This T cell receptor (beta chain) derives from a study of T cell responses to AZD1222 COVID-19 vaccine. Looking at the study overall: Analyses pooled second doses at about 4 or about 12 weeks. Whole-study findings and limits: Clonal diversity may have been underestimated, and the donors were mostly white British, with more females than males. Targets within unmutated variant regions were reportedly found for nearly half of spike-specific TCRs.

Clones were sequenced by immunoSEQ multiplex PCR, and TCRdb holds only the in-frame ones, with some missing. The repertoire holds about 85,000 clones, with 86% as singletons. J gave up 8 bases and V 7 bases, and 6 bases lay outside the gene matches. CDR1 ENHRY and CDR2 SYGVKD come from the germline V gene. This CDR3 contains 14 residues. This clone has more than one count but fewer than ten. The antigen is not known. This receptor was obtained from an adult in good health. V usage is TRBV10-3 and J usage is TRBJ1-6, with 9 nucleotides matching TRBD1. The sequencing here drew on peripheral blood, taken on day 0 of AZD1222 vaccination. The CDR3 protein is CAIKYDRGDSPLHF. CDR3 sequence (DNA): TGTGCCATCAAATATGACAGGGGGGATTCACCCCTCCACTTT.